Listed here are 18 T cell receptor beta chains from one sample, sequenced in a study of shared clonotypes between healthy human individuals. Sequencing used immunoSEQ multiplex PCR; TCRdb keeps in-frame clones, though not all of them. The table lists about 1.5 million clones, roughly 96% of them singletons. The specimen was naive CD4+ T cells sorted from blood. Subset described: CD45RA+ positively selected. These receptors all stem from a young man in good health.

The genes are TRBV30 and TRBJ2-2; unclear D gene. V was trimmed by 5 bases and J by 6 bases, leaving 10 bases between them. Germline-derived CDR1 and CDR2 are GTSNPN and SVGIG (reference sequence). The CDR3 sequence is 12 residues long. The CDR3: CAWAINPGELFF. The CDR3 DNA reads as TGTGCCTGGGCGATAAACCCCGGGGAGCTGTTTTTT.

The rearrangement joins TRBV7-9 to TRBJ2-1, with TRBD2 matching over 7 bases. Germline assignment: CDR1 SEHNR and CDR2 FQNEAQ (reference sequence). Trimming at V came to 5 bases and at J to 7 bases, leaving 11 bases not matched to a gene. The CDR3 has 15 residues. DNA for the CDR3: TGTGCCAGCAGCCCCCGACTAGCCGAGACGAATGAGCAGTTCTTC. It yields the protein CASSPRLAETNEQFF. The complete variable domain, with remaining parts taken from reference TRBV7-9 and TRBJ2-1, reads DTGVSQNPRHKITKRGQNVTFRCDPISEHNRLYWYRQTLGQGPEFLTYFQNEAQLEKSRLLSDRFSAERPKGSFSTLEIQRTEQGDSAMYLCASSPRLAETNEQFFGPGTRLTVL.

CDR3 DNA sequence: TGCGCCAGCAGCTCCCAGACTAGCCGTTTTATCTACGAGCAGTACTTC. It codes for CASSSQTSRFIYEQYF. This chain connects TRBV5-1 to TRBJ2-7; 7 positions agree with TRBD2. J was trimmed by 3 bases and V by 3 bases; bases with no gene match: 12. Germline V CDR1 and CDR2: SGHRS, YFSETQ. This CDR3 has 16 amino acids.

The rearrangement uses TRBV2 and TRBJ2-1; 12 bases match TRBD2. The CDR3 totals 16 residues. Trimming took 6 bases from V and 5 from J; bases not matched to a gene: 8. Germline values: CDR1 SNHLY, CDR2 FYNNEI. The CDR3 sequence is CASRTDRTSGDNEQFF. The CDR3, as DNA: TGTGCCAGCAGAACTGACAGGACTAGCGGGGACAATGAGCAGTTCTTC.

The gene calls are TRBV5-1 and TRBJ1-2, with D unclear. Trimming removed 3 bases at V and 6 bases at J, with 21 bases between. This CDR3 is built from 16 residues. The V gene's germline CDR1 is SGHRS and CDR2 YFSETQ. Here the CDR3 reads CASSSRIEGMRDGYTF. Here the CDR3 DNA reads TGCGCCAGCAGCTCTCGTATAGAAGGGATGCGGGATGGCTACACCTTC.

The chain couples TRBV28 to TRBJ2-7; D perhaps matches TRBD1 (5 bases). Trimming cost V 3 bases and J 3 bases, with 12 bases left between them. In germline, CDR1 is MDHEN, CDR2 SYDVKM. CDR3 length: 14 residues. CDR3 residues: CASSFVGHGYEQYF. The CDR3 region has the DNA TGTGCCAGCAGTTTCGTAGGACATGGCTACGAGCAGTACTTC.

The V gene is TRBV27, the J gene TRBJ2-4, with D uncertain. Germline V gene data show CDR1 as MNHEY and CDR2 as SMNVEV (reference sequence). Trimming stripped 5 bases from V and 2 bases from J, with 13 bases between. The CDR3 consists of 15 residues. CDR3 sequence (DNA): TGTGCCAGCAGTACCTCTCGGGTGACCAAAAACATTCAGTACTTC. Its translation is CASSTSRVTKNIQYF.

The chain links TRBV7-3 to TRBJ2-7; D remains unclear. Germline CDR1 and CDR2: SGHTA and FQGTGA. V dropped 5 bases and J dropped 0 bases, with 8 bases sitting between them. This CDR3 has 13 residues. CDR3: CASSPSSSYEQYF. The DNA for the CDR3 is TGTGCCAGCAGCCCCTCGAGCTCCTACGAGCAGTACTTC.

The V and J genes are TRBV10-3 and TRBJ2-1; a possible D gene is TRBD2 (6 bases). This CDR3 spans 13 amino acids. Trimming left V 7 bases short and J 3 bases short, with 10 bases between. CDR1 and CDR2 (germline): ENHRY, SYGVKD. This CDR3 is CAITRENYNEQFF. As DNA, the CDR3 is TGTGCCATCACCCGGGAGAACTACAATGAGCAGTTCTTC.

The rearrangement joins TRBV7-6 to TRBJ2-5; D gene ambiguous. Germline CDR1 reads SGHVS; CDR2 reads FNYEAQ. The V gene lost 2 bases and the J gene lost 4 bases, with 8 bases spanning the gap. This CDR3 has 13 amino acids. CDR3 residues: CASSLRLRETQYF. The DNA for the CDR3 is TGTGCCAGCAGCTTAAGACTCCGAGAGACCCAGTACTTC.

The chain uses TRBV7-8 and TRBJ1-2, with TRBD1 identical over 8 bases. CDR1 SGHVS and CDR2 FQNEAQ come from the germline V gene. The V and J ends lost 5 bases and 6 bases, in that order; junction bases with no gene match: 11. The CDR3 contains 15 residues. CDR3 loop: CASSNGRGRSHGYTF. For the CDR3, the DNA is TGTGCCAGCAGCAATGGCAGGGGGCGAAGTCATGGCTACACCTTC.

About this clone: Other DNA sequences from this sample encode an identical CDR3 as well. CDR3 amino acids: CASSRTANTGELFF. CDR3 bases: TGCGCCAGCAGTAGGACAGCGAACACCGGGGAGCTGTTTTTT. The rearrangement uses TRBV10-1 and TRBJ2-2; TRBD1 might be the D (6 bases). Germline lookup yields CDR1 WNHNN and CDR2 SYGVQD (reference sequence). The CDR3 consists of 14 residues. Trimming shortened V by 5 bases and J by 0 bases, and 7 bases separated the two germline ends.

This chain connects TRBV29-1 to TRBJ2-1, with a possible D match to TRBD2 (5 bases). Per the germline V gene, CDR1 is SQVTM and CDR2 is ANQGSEA. The V end lost 1 base, the J end lost 0 bases, and 10 bases lay between the germline ends. The CDR3 is 15 residues long. The CDR3 loop reads CSVEGTPLSYNEQFF. The DNA for the CDR3 is TGCAGCGTTGAAGGGACTCCTCTCTCCTACAATGAGCAGTTCTTC.

The count of this clone is one. V and J are TRBV18 and TRBJ2-1, with D unclear. The CDR3 is made up of 15 amino acids. Germline-derived CDR1 and CDR2 are KGHSH and LQKENI. The V end lost 5 bases, the J end lost 7 bases, and 18 bases lay between the germline ends. This CDR3 reads CASSTLGPPSNEQFF. DNA for the CDR3: TGTGCCAGCTCAACCTTAGGACCCCCTTCAAATGAGCAGTTCTTC.

The chain is built from TRBV6-5 and TRBJ2-7; D remains unclear. CDR1 is MNHEY and CDR2 is SVGAGI in the germline V gene. This CDR3 has 14 residues. Trimming shortened V by 0 bases and J by 3 bases, and 9 bases separated the two germline ends. Written as DNA, the CDR3 is TGTGCCAGCAGTTACTCGGACGCTAACTACGAGCAGTACTTC. As protein: CASSYSDANYEQYF.

The rearrangement links TRBV7-2 to TRBJ2-5; 7 positions agree with TRBD1. CDR1 SGHTA and CDR2 FQGNSA come from the germline V gene. The length of the CDR3 is 14 residues. Trimming at V came to 5 bases and at J to 1 base, leaving 4 bases not matched to a gene. CDR3 nucleotide sequence: TGTGCCAGCAGCCCCCCAGGGGGCCAAGAGACCCAGTACTTC. This gives the protein CASSPPGGQETQYF.

The V and J genes are TRBV9 and TRBJ2-3; D assignment may be TRBD1 or TRBD2 (6 bases each). Trimming took off 4 bases at V and 5 bases at J, with 32 bases between the two ends. Germline values: CDR1 SGDLS, CDR2 YYNGEE. The CDR3 is 20 residues long. CDR3 DNA: TGTGCCAGCAGCTCCCAGGGGTTGGGGGGATTACAGGGTCGAGGAGATACGCAGTATTTT. This encodes CASSSQGLGGLQGRGDTQYF.

As for this clone: Other DNA sequences within the sample encode an identical CDR3. The CDR3 here is CASSQELAGGTDTQYF. CDR3 coding DNA: TGCGCCAGCAGCCAAGAACTAGCGGGAGGAACAGATACGCAGTATTTT. The chain links TRBV4-3 to TRBJ2-3; 12 bases match TRBD2. Per the germline V gene, CDR1 is LGHNA and CDR2 is YSLEER. V was pared by 0 bases and J by 3 bases, with 1 base of the junction left unmatched. CDR3 size: 16 residues.